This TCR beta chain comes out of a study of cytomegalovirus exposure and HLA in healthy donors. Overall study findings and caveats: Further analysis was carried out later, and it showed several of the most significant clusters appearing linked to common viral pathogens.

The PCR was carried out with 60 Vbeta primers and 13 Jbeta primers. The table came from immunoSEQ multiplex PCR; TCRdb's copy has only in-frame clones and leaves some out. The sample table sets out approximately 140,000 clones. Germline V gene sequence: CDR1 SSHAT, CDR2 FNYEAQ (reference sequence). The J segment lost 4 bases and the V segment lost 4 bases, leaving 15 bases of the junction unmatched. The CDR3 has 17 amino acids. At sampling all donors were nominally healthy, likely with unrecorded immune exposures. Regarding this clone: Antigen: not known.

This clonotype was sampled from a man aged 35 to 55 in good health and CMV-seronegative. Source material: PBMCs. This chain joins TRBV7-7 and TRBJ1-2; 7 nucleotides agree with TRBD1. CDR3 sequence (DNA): TGTGCCAGCAGCTGGTCAATACAGGGGCGGCGGATCTATGGCTACACCTTC. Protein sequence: CASSWSIQGRRIYGYTF.